This passage covers 9 T cell receptor beta chains from one sample sequenced in a study of beta chain features in type 1 diabetes. As every portion of the isolated RNA was reverse transcribed, the sequencing read expressed TCRB transcripts. Repertoires were generated with immunoSEQ multiplex PCR, while TCRdb's copy carries only in-frame clones and drops some. The sample has about 340,000 clones; under 8.5% are singletons. Sequencing was performed on central memory CD4+ T cells from blood. The receptors here all came from a woman aged 18-35 years in good health.

The chain carries TRBV7-9 and TRBJ1-2; D remains ambiguous. From germline, CDR1 is SEHNR and CDR2 FQNEAQ (reference sequence). Trimming took 5 bases from V and 0 from J, leaving 13 bases between them. CDR3 length equals 15 residues. For the CDR3, the DNA is TGTGCCAGCAGCCCCTGGACCGTGACTAACTATGGCTACACCTTC. Translated, it gives CASSPWTVTNYGYTF. Full variable domain (missing parts from reference TRBV7-9 and TRBJ1-2): DTGVSQNPRHKITKRGQNVTFRCDPISEHNRLYWYRQTLGQGPEFLTYFQNEAQLEKSRLLSDRFSAERPKGSFSTLEIQRTEQGDSAMYLCASSPWTVTNYGYTFGSGTRLTVV.

This clone has only a few counts. This chain joins TRBV11-2 and TRBJ2-7; TRBD1 matches at 7 bases. V was clipped by 3 bases and J by 0 bases; unmatched bases: 2. The CDR3 is 14 residues long. The V gene's germline CDR1 is SGHAT and CDR2 FQNNGV. The CDR3 bases are TGTGCCAGCAGCTTCAGGGGGTACTCCTACGAGCAGTACTTC. As protein: CASSFRGYSYEQYF.

The J gene is TRBJ2-5, the V gene TRBV29-1; possibly TRBD2 for D (7 bases). Germline loops: CDR1 SQVTM, CDR2 ANQGSEA. V shed 4 bases and J shed 5 bases, with 14 bases lying between them. The CDR3 extends over 13 amino acids. The CDR3 loop reads CSVAGGQGETQYF. The CDR3 bases are TGCAGCGTTGCCGGGGGGCAAGGTGAGACCCAGTACTTC.

In its sample, this clone was seen a few times. The V call is TRBV9, the J call TRBJ2-3, with 10 bases that match TRBD2. This CDR3 has 17 residues. V shed 4 bases, J shed 0 bases, and the junction held 8 bases outside the gene matches. Germline-derived CDR1 and CDR2 are SGDLS and YYNGEE. CDR3 protein: CASSPTTSGLSTDTQYF. The CDR3 nucleotides are TGTGCCAGCAGCCCGACGACTAGCGGGTTAAGCACAGATACGCAGTATTTT. Together with reference TRBV9 and TRBJ2-3, the CDR3 gives the full variable domain: DSGVTQTPKHLITATGQRVTLRCSPRSGDLSVYWYQQSLDQGLQFLIQYYNGEERAKGNILERFSAQQFPDLHSELNLSSLELGDSALYFCASSPTTSGLSTDTQYFGPGTRLTVL.

This clone was counted between two and nine times. The V and J genes are TRBV25-1 and TRBJ2-3; D is unclear. The CDR3 extends over 13 amino acids. Germline V gene lookup returns CDR1 MGHDK and CDR2 SYGVNS. Between the trimmed V and J ends, which lost 5 bases and 6 bases, there was a span of 12 bases. For the CDR3, the DNA is TGTGCCAGCAGTTTGTTTCGCTCGGATACGCAGTATTTT. Protein sequence: CASSLFRSDTQYF.

This sequence joins TRBV7-2 and TRBJ2-5; tentative D call: TRBD1 (5 bases). The CDR3 length is 15 residues. Germline CDR1 reads SGHTA; CDR2 reads FQGNSA. Between the trimmed V and J ends, which lost 3 bases and 1 base, there was a span of 12 bases. CDR3 amino acids: CASSFNQGPQETQYF. The CDR3 DNA sequence: TGTGCCAGCAGCTTCAACCAGGGTCCCCAAGAGACCCAGTACTTC.

The chain is built from TRBV5-4 and TRBJ2-5; 10 bases align to TRBD2. The V gene end was trimmed by 4 bases and the J gene end by 2 bases; junction bases not matched to a gene: 5. This CDR3 contains 15 residues. Germline CDR1 is SGHNT and CDR2 is YYREEE (reference sequence). CDR3 region: CASSRKRGGQETQYF. CDR3 sequence (DNA): TGTGCCAGCAGCCGGAAGCGGGGGGGGCAAGAGACCCAGTACTTC.

The chain is built from TRBV5-1 and TRBJ2-7, with TRBD1 matching over 8 bases. CDR3 length equals 15 residues. With V trimmed by 4 bases and J by 5 bases, 11 bases remained unmatched. CDR1 is SGHRS and CDR2 is YFSETQ in the germline V gene. DNA for the CDR3: TGCGCCAGCAGCCGAACCGGGACAGGCAACAACGAGCAGTACTTC. It specifies CASSRTGTGNNEQYF. Full variable domain (rest looked up from reference TRBV5-1 and TRBJ2-7): KAGVTQTPRYLIKTRGQQVTLSCSPISGHRSVSWYQQTPGQGLQFLFEYFSETQRNKGNFPGRFSGRQFSNSRSEMNVSTLELGDSALYLCASSRTGTGNNEQYFGPGTRLTVT.

The CDR3 DNA reads TGTGCCAGTAATCTCTGGGGGAACACCGGGGAGCTGTTTTTT. Encoded protein: CASNLWGNTGELFF. The chain combines TRBV19 with TRBJ2-2, with no clear D. The V and J ends lost 7 bases and 1 base respectively, with 10 bases between them. The CDR3 covers 14 residues. CDR1 and CDR2 from the germline V gene are LNHDA and SQIVND (reference sequence). Full variable domain (remainder filled in from reference TRBV19 and TRBJ2-2): DGGITQSPKYLFRKEGQNVTLSCEQNLNHDAMYWYRQDPGQGLRLIYYSQIVNDFQKGDIAEGYSVSREKKESFPLTVTSAQKNPTAFYLCASNLWGNTGELFFGEGSRLTVL.